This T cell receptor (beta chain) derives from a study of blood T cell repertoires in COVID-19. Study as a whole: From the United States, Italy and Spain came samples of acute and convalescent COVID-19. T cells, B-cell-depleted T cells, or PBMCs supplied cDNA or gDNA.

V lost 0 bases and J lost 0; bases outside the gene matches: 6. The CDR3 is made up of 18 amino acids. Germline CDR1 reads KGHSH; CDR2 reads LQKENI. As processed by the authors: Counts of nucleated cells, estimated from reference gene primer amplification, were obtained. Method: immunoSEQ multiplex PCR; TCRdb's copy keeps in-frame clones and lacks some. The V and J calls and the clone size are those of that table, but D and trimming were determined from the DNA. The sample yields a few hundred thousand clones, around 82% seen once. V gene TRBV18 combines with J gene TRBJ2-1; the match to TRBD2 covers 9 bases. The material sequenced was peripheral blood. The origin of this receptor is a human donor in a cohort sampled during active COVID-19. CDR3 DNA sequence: TGTGCCAGCTCACCACCGGCGGGGGGGTCGACCTCCTACAATGAGCAGTTCTTC. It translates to CASSPPAGGSTSYNEQFF.